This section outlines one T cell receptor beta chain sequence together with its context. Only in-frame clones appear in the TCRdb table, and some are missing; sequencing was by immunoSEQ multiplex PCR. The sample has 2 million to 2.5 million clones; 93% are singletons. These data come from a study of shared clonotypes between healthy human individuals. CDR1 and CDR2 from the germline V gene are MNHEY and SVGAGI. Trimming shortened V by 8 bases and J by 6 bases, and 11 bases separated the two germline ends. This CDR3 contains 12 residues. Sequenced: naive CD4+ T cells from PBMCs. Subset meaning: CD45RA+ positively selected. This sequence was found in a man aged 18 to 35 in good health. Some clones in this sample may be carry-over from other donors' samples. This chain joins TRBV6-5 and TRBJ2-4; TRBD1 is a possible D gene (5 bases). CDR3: CASSDRLNIQYF. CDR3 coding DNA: TGTGCCAGCTCAGACAGACTAAACATTCAGTACTTC.